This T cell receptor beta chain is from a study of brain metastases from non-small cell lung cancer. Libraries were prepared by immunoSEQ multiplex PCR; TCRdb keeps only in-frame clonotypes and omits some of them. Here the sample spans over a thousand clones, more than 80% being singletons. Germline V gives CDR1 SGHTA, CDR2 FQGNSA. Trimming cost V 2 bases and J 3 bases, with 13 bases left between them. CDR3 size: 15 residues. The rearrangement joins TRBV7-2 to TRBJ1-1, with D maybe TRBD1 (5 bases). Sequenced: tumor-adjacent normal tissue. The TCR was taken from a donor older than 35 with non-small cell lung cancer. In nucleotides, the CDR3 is TGTGCCAGCAGCTTATCGGGCCGGGGGGACACTGAAGCTTTCTTT. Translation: CASSLSGRGDTEAFF.